This passage covers 24 T cell receptor beta chains from one sample sequenced in a study of untreated major depressive disorder. Only in-frame clones appear in the TCRdb table, and some are missing; sequencing was by immunoSEQ multiplex PCR. The sample consists of roughly 22,000 clones, roughly 89% of them appearing once. The sequenced sample was CD4+ T cells from PBMCs. The source of these receptors is a middle-aged woman in good health.

V usage is TRBV10-3 and J usage is TRBJ1-2, with no clear D. CDR3 length equals 15 residues. Germline CDR1 and CDR2: ENHRY and SYGVKD. The ends were cut back, 6 bases at V and 5 bases at J, with 19 bases in the middle. The CDR3: CAISPPLYPRYGYTF. For the CDR3, the DNA is TGTGCCATCAGCCCACCTCTTTACCCAAGGTATGGCTACACCTTC.

As DNA, the CDR3 is TGTGCCAGCAGCCCTAGCACAGATACGCAGTATTTT. Translation: CASSPSTDTQYF. This chain uses TRBV11-2 with TRBJ2-3; D remains unclear. The V end lost 5 bases, the J end lost 0 bases, and 3 bases lay between the germline ends. The germline gives CDR1 SGHAT, CDR2 FQNNGV. CDR3 length equals 12 residues.

In nucleotides, the CDR3 is TGTGCCAGCAGTGAGTTCAGACAGGGTAATGAAAAACTGTTTTTT. As protein: CASSEFRQGNEKLFF. The chain links TRBV2 to TRBJ1-4, with TRBD1 matching 7 bases. There are 15 residues in the CDR3. Germline V gives CDR1 SNHLY, CDR2 FYNNEI. V shed 3 bases, J shed 4 bases, and the junction held 5 bases outside the gene matches.

CDR3 DNA: TGTGCCAGCAGCCTTAACCAGGGGGTTAGGGCTGAAGCTTTCTTT. As protein: CASSLNQGVRAEAFF. The genes are TRBV6-5 and TRBJ1-1; TRBD1 matches 7 bases. The CDR3 runs to 15 residues. Germline V lookup: CDR1 MNHEY, CDR2 SVGAGI. With 6 bases clipped from V and 6 bases from J, the junction kept 13 bases outside the gene matches.

This clone was seen once. The genes are TRBV9 and TRBJ1-4, with 7 nucleotides matching TRBD1. Germline lookup yields CDR1 SGDLS and CDR2 YYNGEE. The CDR3 spans 14 residues. With 6 bases clipped from V and 5 bases from J, the junction kept 7 bases outside the gene matches. The CDR3 loop reads CASNVQGGNEKLFF. The CDR3 DNA is TGTGCCAGCAACGTCCAGGGGGGGAATGAAAAACTGTTTTTT.

The J gene is TRBJ1-6, the V gene TRBV28; no definite D call. V shed 3 bases and J shed 11 bases, with 8 bases lying between them. Germline lookup yields CDR1 MDHEN and CDR2 SYDVKM. This CDR3 is 12 amino acids long. The CDR3 sequence: CASSFPVAPLHF. For the CDR3, the DNA is TGTGCCAGCAGTTTCCCCGTTGCACCCCTCCACTTT.

This clone was observed a few times. This chain links TRBV7-9 with TRBJ2-5; D possibly matches TRBD1 or TRBD2 (5 bases each). CDR1 SEHNR and CDR2 FQNEAQ come from the germline V gene (reference sequence). The CDR3 runs 13 residues. V gave up 5 bases and J gave up 3 bases, with 10 bases separating them. CDR3 in amino acids: CASSVRGEETQYF. CDR3 in DNA: TGTGCCAGCAGCGTTAGAGGGGAAGAGACCCAGTACTTC.

The CDR3, as DNA: TGTGCCAGCAGCTTCCGGGACAGGGTCACCGGGGAGCTGTTTTTT. Its translation is CASSFRDRVTGELFF. The rearrangement joins TRBV7-2 to TRBJ2-2; TRBD1 matches 9 bases. The CDR3 contains 15 residues. Germline V gene lookup returns CDR1 SGHTA and CDR2 FQGNSA. The trim removed 3 bases at V and 4 bases at J, leaving 3 bases unmatched.

The rearrangement uses TRBV5-4 and TRBJ2-2; TRBD2 matches at 14 bases. The CDR3 is made up of 17 amino acids. CDR1 and CDR2 from the germline V gene are SGHNT and YYREEE (reference sequence). J was trimmed by 9 bases and V by 4 bases; bases with no gene match: 11. CDR3 sequence (DNA): TGTGCCAGCAGCGTCTTGGGACTAGCGGGAGCAGAGAGGGAGCTGTTTTTT. Its protein product is CASSVLGLAGAERELFF.

The rearrangement uses TRBV5-1 and TRBJ1-1; D unclear. V was clipped by 1 base and J by 1 base, with 14 bases between them. This CDR3 is built from 16 residues. CDR1 is SGHRS, CDR2 YFSETQ, per germline. The CDR3 reads CASSLQGQLGNTEAFF. The CDR3 nucleotides are TGCGCCAGCAGCTTGCAAGGGCAATTAGGGAACACTGAAGCTTTCTTT.

The chain is built from TRBV30 and TRBJ1-3; unclear D gene. CDR1 and CDR2 (germline): GTSNPN, SVGIG (reference sequence). The CDR3 is 14 amino acids. V lost 6 bases, J lost 0 bases, and 12 bases lay in between. CDR3 nucleotide sequence: TGTGCCTGTTATTTAGCAGTCTCTGGAAACACCATATATTTT. Amino acid sequence: CACYLAVSGNTIYF.

This chain joins TRBV18 and TRBJ1-1; perhaps TRBD1 as D (5 bases). Trimming shortened V by 5 bases and J by 0 bases, and 16 bases separated the two germline ends. This CDR3 contains 16 residues. Germline values: CDR1 KGHSH, CDR2 LQKENI. The CDR3 here is CASSSPRQRMNTEAFF. The DNA of the CDR3 is TGTGCCAGCTCATCCCCTCGACAGAGAATGAACACTGAAGCTTTCTTT.

The V gene is TRBV6-5, the J gene TRBJ1-1; TRBD1 might be the D (5 bases). The CDR3 extends over 15 amino acids. V was pared by 5 bases and J by 11 bases, with 24 bases between. Germline V gene data show CDR1 as MNHEY and CDR2 as SVGAGI. CDR3 in amino acids: CASSLPPGLLPRAFF. Written as DNA, the CDR3 is TGTGCCAGCAGTCTACCTCCGGGACTCTTACCACGGGCTTTCTTT.

The rearrangement joins TRBV11-3 to TRBJ2-5; 14 nucleotides align to TRBD2. CDR1 and CDR2 from the germline V gene are SGHNT and YENEEA. The CDR3 spans 17 residues. Trimming at V came to 4 bases and at J to 5 bases, leaving 9 bases not matched to a gene. CDR3 sequence: CASSSGLAGGPGETQYF. CDR3 nucleotides: TGTGCCAGCAGCTCCGGACTAGCGGGGGGTCCCGGGGAGACCCAGTACTTC. Complete variable domain (other parts from reference TRBV11-3 and TRBJ2-5): EAGVVQSPRYKIIEKKQPVAFWCNPISGHNTLYWYLQNLGQGPELLIRYENEEAVDDSQLPKDRFSAERLKGVDSTLKIQPAELGDSAVYLCASSSGLAGGPGETQYFGPGTRLLVL.

This chain connects TRBV5-1 to TRBJ1-4; D unclear. V was cut by 2 bases and J by 4 bases, with 12 bases left in between. The germline V gene encodes CDR1 SGHRS and CDR2 YFSETQ. This CDR3 is 15 amino acids long. The CDR3, as DNA: TGCGCCAGCAGCTTATGGCAGGAGGTTAATGAAAAACTGTTTTTT. This codes for CASSLWQEVNEKLFF.

J is TRBJ2-1 and V is TRBV4-1, with TRBD2 matching over 12 bases. CDR3 size: 20 residues. V shed 4 bases, J shed 2 bases, and the junction held 15 bases outside the gene matches. The germline gives CDR1 MGHRA, CDR2 YSYEKL. The DNA of the CDR3 is TGCGCCAGCAGCCCCAGCCGAGCTAGCGGGGGGGCCGTGACCTACAATGAGCAGTTCTTC. This encodes CASSPSRASGGAVTYNEQFF.

The V and J genes are TRBV19 and TRBJ1-2, with 11 bases lining up with TRBD1. The CDR3 extends over 14 amino acids. The germline V gene has CDR1 LNHDA and CDR2 SQIVND (reference sequence). Losses at the gene ends were 11 bases for V and 7 bases for J; bases not matched to a gene: 12. The CDR3: CACMDRGRSFGYTF. The CDR3 DNA reads as TGTGCCTGTATGGACAGGGGGCGTTCTTTTGGCTACACCTTC.

The gene calls are TRBV6-1 and TRBJ1-5, with unresolved D. This CDR3 is built from 14 residues. CDR1 and CDR2 (germline): MNHNS, SASEGT. V lost 2 bases to trimming and J lost 6 bases, with 11 bases between them. The CDR3 sequence: CASSEKGYSQPQHF. The DNA of the CDR3 is TGTGCCAGCAGTGAAAAAGGTTACAGTCAGCCCCAGCATTTT.

The rearrangement joins TRBV28 to TRBJ2-7; 10 positions agree with TRBD1. Germline CDR1 reads MDHEN; CDR2 reads SYDVKM. The CDR3 length is 15 residues. V lost 6 bases to trimming and J lost 1 base; unmatched junction nucleotides: 6. The CDR3 nucleotides are TGTGCCAGCAGAATCGGGACAGGGGCTTCCTACGAGCAGTACTTC. Amino acids: CASRIGTGASYEQYF.

V and J are TRBV6-5 and TRBJ2-1; 10 bases agree with TRBD2. Germline loops: CDR1 MNHEY, CDR2 SVGAGI. V lost 0 bases, J lost 6 bases, and 2 bases stayed unmatched. The CDR3 covers 15 residues. CDR3 nucleotides: TGTGCCAGCAGTTACTCAGCGGGAGGGGGCAATGAGCAGTTCTTC. Translated, it gives CASSYSAGGGNEQFF.

This clone was detected a few times. The rearrangement joins TRBV2 to TRBJ1-2; tentative D call: TRBD1 (6 bases). Trimming removed 9 bases at V and 8 bases at J, with 31 bases between. Germline V gives CDR1 SNHLY, CDR2 FYNNEI. The CDR3 is made up of 17 amino acids. The CDR3 DNA follows: TGTGCCAGAGAAAAAGGCCCCCCTCTTACAGGGTCGGAAGGCTACACCTTC. This codes for CAREKGPPLTGSEGYTF.

The chain's CDR3 is CAWSVPGAKNIQYF. CDR3 DNA: TGTGCCTGGAGTGTACCCGGAGCCAAAAACATTCAGTACTTC. V gene TRBV30 combines with J gene TRBJ2-4; no definite D call. This CDR3 has 14 residues. From germline, CDR1 is GTSNPN and CDR2 SVGIG (reference sequence). V lost 0 bases and J 0 bases, leaving 6 bases between the germline ends.

The chain couples TRBV21-1 to TRBJ1-2. TRBV21-1 has pseudogene status. This CDR3 comprises 16 residues. The DNA of the CDR3 is TGTGCCAGCAGCAAAGCGCTTTGGGGGGGTGTTGGCGGCTACACCTTC. Translating it yields CASSKALWGGVGGYTF.

The CDR3 bases are TGTGCCAGCAGAAAACTTGCCCCCGGGACTAGCGGGGGGAGAGGGGCGAACAATGAGCAGTTCTTC. It translates to CASRKLAPGTSGGRGANNEQFF. V gene TRBV27 combines with J gene TRBJ2-1; 15 bases map to TRBD2. Germline values: CDR1 MNHEY, CDR2 SMNVEV (reference sequence). V lost 6 bases to trimming and J lost 5 bases; unmatched junction nucleotides: 23. The CDR3 has 22 residues.